This T cell receptor beta chain was captured by sequencing in a study of cytomegalovirus exposure and HLA in healthy donors. Study background: About 80 million unique TCRs, all from HLA-typed donors, were included in an early release of the data. Study conclusions and caveats: Researchers left out some V segments, among them TRBV6-2 and TRBV6-3, as indistinguishable. A later analysis found that most CMV-associated TCR beta chains appeared HLA-restricted.

60 Vbeta and 13 Jbeta primers were used in PCR. Measured with immunoSEQ multiplex PCR; TCRdb has only the in-frame clones, and not every one. The sample consists of about 160,000 clones, approximately 80% of them appearing once. As to this clone: The antigen is unknown. Compared with germline, one end of the junction differs, possibly owing to a read error.

Germline V gene data show CDR1 as KGHSH and CDR2 as LQKENI. The CDR3 sequence is 14 residues long. V gene TRBV18 combines with J gene TRBJ2-6; the D gene is possibly TRBD1 (5 bases). The TCR comes from a man younger than 35 in good health and CMV-seropositive. Material for sequencing was PBMCs. The CDR3 reads CASSPSSGANGLTF. The CDR3 DNA sequence: TGTGCCAGCTCCCCCAGCTCTGGGGCCAACGGCCTGACTTTC.